This T cell receptor beta chain came from a study of shared clonotypes between healthy human individuals (dated by TCRdb to the early 2020s). Broadly, across the study: Three men and a couple of women, aged 18 to 49 years, made up the cohort. For each donor, CD4 naive and CD4 memory were each run on three plates, CD8 naive on two plates, and CD8 memory on one plate. Blood TCR repertoires of 5 or 6 healthy adults were deeply sequenced to estimate repertoire size and the extent of clonotype sharing between individuals. Libraries were prepared and TCR repertoires were sequenced by different laboratories using diverse techniques, in order to increase sequencing depth and limit assay-specific biases. Between about 0.8 and 9 billion PBMCs per donor were obtained by leukapheresis.

Using the deep immunoSEQ assay, multiplex PCR amplified TCR CDR3 regions from genomic DNA. Extracted genomic DNA from each cell subset was distributed evenly across all wells of several immunoSEQ 96-well plates, and each plate was treated as a replicate. For sorted subsets, around 200 ng genomic DNA, equal to about 30,000 T cell genomes, was loaded into each replicate PCR. Purified libraries were measured with a Qubit 3.0 fluorometer, size-checked on a Bioanalyzer 2100, and measured again with the KAPA Library Quantification kit. Each immunoSEQ 96-well plate was sequenced on its own single-read 150-cycle Illumina NextSeq 550 flow cell. The paper's data handling went like this. Because only junctional sequences without quality scores were contained in the immunoSEQ output, filtering matching that applied to full-length reads could not be performed. Sequences were annotated with PyIR, a Python wrapper for IgBLAST v1.9, and V/J genes and CDR3 were assigned using IMGT germline references. Reads were removed for weak V/J assignments (E-value above 1e-6), missing CDR3, stop codons, out-of-frame junctions, or ambiguous translated residues. V3J clonotypes were defined as sequences sharing the same inferred V gene, J gene, and CDR3 amino acid sequence. Percentage overlap between repertoires was computed as shared unique clonotypes divided by the size of the smaller repertoire. Repertoire richness was assessed with RTK rarefaction, the Chao1 estimator, and Recon v2.1 estimates of unobserved clonotypes. For all TCRbeta clonotypes obtained by the gDNA method from a handful of donors, generation probabilities were computed with OLGA. TCRdb retrieved this table from immuneACCESS and kept in-frame rearrangements only. Not all clones are present; in checked studies, unresolved V genes account for under half, and no reason is known for the remainder. The D gene and trimming were derived from the DNA, and the V and J assignments and clone size from that table. For this sample the table gives around 990,000 clones, of which roughly 77% were detected only once. Together, the top ten hold about 0.89% of the sample.

Healthy HIV-negative adults with no recently reported acute infections or vaccinations were included as donors. Only Caucasian adults living in Nashville, Tennessee, USA were represented among the donors. CD4+ T cells were enriched by magnetic negative selection, after which naive cells were positively selected on CD45RA and the negative fraction was taken as the memory subset. Blood was collected by leukapheresis, and PBMCs were isolated by Ficoll-Histopaque density gradient centrifugation and then cryopreserved in liquid nitrogen vapor phase. Analytical flow cytometry was used to check the purity and quantity of every magnetically sorted T cell population. From each sorted fraction, genomic DNA was isolated and quantified by UV absorbance on a Nanodrop 2000c. Overall study outcomes, separate from this receptor: Pairwise subsampling led to the expectation that sequencing depth would affect the degree of clonotype sharing among donors. Higher generation probabilities were observed for clonotypes shared by all four sorted-subset donors than for non-shared clonotypes. Sampling was limited to blood, and TCR repertoires in tissue likely differ from TCR repertoires in blood. Because the study included a small number of donors, the genetic and exposure-history diversity represented was limited. Even with the large sequencing depth, rarefaction of the sorted-subset datasets indicated that sequencing was incomplete. Estimated clonotype richness was generally larger for naive than for memory subsets. Across a handful of donors, roughly 5.1% of naive CD4, over 3% of naive CD8, approximately 2.5% of memory CD4, and roughly 0.4% of memory CD8 clonotypes were shared.

V is pruned by 3 bases and J by 2 bases, leaving 4 bases of the junction without a gene match. In the germline V gene (reference sequence), CDR1 corresponds to SGHNT and CDR2 to YYREEE. The CDR3 spans 15 residues, from the cysteine through the phenylalanine. CDR3 DNA is the only sequence kept; it has 45 bases, read in frame from the first base. Details on this clone: Its specific antigen is unknown. No much larger clonotype is one base removed from it; base qualities were not supplied.

The sequence joins TRBV5-4 to TRBJ2-2, with 7 bases in between that match TRBD2. What was sequenced was memory CD4+ T cells from PBMCs. The meaning of the sample's cell subset or site label: CD45RA-negative fraction. The TCR originated in a man aged 18 to 35 in good health. Some clones in this sample may be carry-over from other donors' samples. The CDR3 corresponds to CASSSRETNTGELFF. The sequenced DNA is TGTGCCAGCAGCTCGCGGGAGACCAACACCGGGGAGCTGTTTTTT.